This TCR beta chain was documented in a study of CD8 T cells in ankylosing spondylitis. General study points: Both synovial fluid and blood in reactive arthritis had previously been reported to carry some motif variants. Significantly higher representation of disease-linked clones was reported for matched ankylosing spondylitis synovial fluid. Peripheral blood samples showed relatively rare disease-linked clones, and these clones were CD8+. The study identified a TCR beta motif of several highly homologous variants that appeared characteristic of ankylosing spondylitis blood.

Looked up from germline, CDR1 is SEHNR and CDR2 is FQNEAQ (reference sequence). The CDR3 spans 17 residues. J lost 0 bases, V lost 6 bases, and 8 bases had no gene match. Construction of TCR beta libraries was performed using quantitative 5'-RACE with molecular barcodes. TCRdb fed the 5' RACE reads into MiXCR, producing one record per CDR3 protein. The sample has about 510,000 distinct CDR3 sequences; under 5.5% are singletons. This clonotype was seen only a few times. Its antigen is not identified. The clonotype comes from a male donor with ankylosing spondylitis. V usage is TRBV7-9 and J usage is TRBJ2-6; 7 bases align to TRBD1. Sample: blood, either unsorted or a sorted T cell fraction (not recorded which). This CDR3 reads CASSPGTEGSGANVLTF. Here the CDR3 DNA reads TGTGCCAGCAGTCCCGGGACAGAGGGCTCTGGGGCCAACGTCCTGACTTTC.